These T cell receptor beta chains were read from a single sample in a study of response to subunit inactivated influenza vaccine. TCRdb ran MiXCR on the RT-PCR reads and lists one entry per CDR3 protein. This table holds around 470,000 distinct CDR3 sequences, under 8.5% found once. This material consisted of PBMCs from blood, taken less than 30 months after vaccination. These receptor sequences come from a man between 50 and 75 years old who received an inactivated influenza vaccine. Each CDR3 is given with its conserved first and last residue. The order of the fields is V gene, J gene, clone size, CDR3 length, D gene, CDR3 protein, CDR3 DNA. D genes are given only for firm matches. Expanded clones get a size class; other rows say once, few or many, or leave the size out.

TRBV24-1	TRBJ2-2	few	13	.	CATSEQIRRELFF	TGTGCCACCAGTGAACAGATTCGGAGGGAGCTGTTTTTT
TRBV28	TRBJ2-3	.	15	TRBD1	CASRLGQGFADTQYF	TGTGCCAGCAGGTTAGGACAGGGGTTCGCAGATACGCAGTATTTT
TRBV18	TRBJ1-1	.	14	.	CASSPQSLNTEAFF	TGTGCCAGCTCACCGCAGAGTCTAAACACTGAAGCTTTCTTT
TRBV12-3/TRBV12-4	TRBJ1-2	many	13	.	CASRNPIRSGYTF	TGTGCCAGCCGAAACCCTATCAGGAGTGGCTACACCTTC
TRBV28	TRBJ2-7	many	15	TRBD2	CASSSTSAISYEQYF	TGTGCCAGCAGTTCCACTAGCGCGATCTCCTACGAGCAGTACTTC
TRBV7-8	TRBJ2-5	.	16	TRBD2	CASSLSWGGPQETQYF	TGTGCCAGCAGCTTATCTTGGGGAGGGCCCCAAGAGACCCAGTACTTC
TRBV6-5	TRBJ2-1	many	12	TRBD1	CASGQAYNEQFF	TGTGCCAGTGGACAGGCCTACAATGAGCAGTTCTTC
TRBV18	TRBJ2-1	many	15	TRBD2	CASSPPTSGGNEQFF	TGTGCCAGCTCACCACCGACTTCGGGAGGGAATGAGCAGTTCTTC
TRBV4-2	TRBJ1-4	.	15	TRBD1	CASSPSRDRGEKLFF	TGTGCCAGCAGCCCCTCCAGGGACAGGGGTGAAAAACTGTTTTTT
TRBV5-1	TRBJ2-5	.	14	TRBD2	CASSGTSGVETQYF	TGCGCCAGCAGCGGGACTAGCGGGGTTGAGACCCAGTACTTC
TRBV7-2	TRBJ1-1	.	12	TRBD1	CASSEQDREAFF	TGTGCCAGCAGCGAACAGGACAGGGAAGCTTTCTTT
TRBV5-8	TRBJ1-1	.	15	.	CASSLEGGAYTEAFF	TGTGCCAGCAGCTTGGAGGGAGGGGCTTACACTGAAGCTTTCTTT
TRBV21-1	TRBJ2-7	few	19	.	CASSEKARDTPSPSYEQYF	TGTGCCAGCAGCGAAAAGGCCCGGGACACCCCCTCTCCTTCCTACGAGCAGTACTTC
TRBV6-2/TRBV6-3	TRBJ2-7	.	17	.	CASSYPLYRVGSYEQYF	TGTGCCAGCAGTTACCCTTTGTACAGGGTGGGTTCGTACGAGCAGTACTTC
TRBV20-1	TRBJ1-5	many	13	TRBD1	CSAGNRGNQPQHF	TGCAGTGCTGGAAACAGGGGAAATCAGCCCCAGCATTTT
TRBV4-1	TRBJ1-2	many	14	TRBD1	CASSQGNRGYGYTF	TGCGCCAGCAGCCAAGGGAACAGGGGTTATGGCTACACCTTC
TRBV5-5	TRBJ2-7	many	16	TRBD1	CASSFFLSAGGSEQYF	TGTGCCAGCAGCTTTTTTTTATCGGCAGGGGGATCCGAGCAGTACTTC
TRBV5-1	TRBJ2-7	many	12	.	CASSFNQYEQYF	TGCGCCAGCAGCTTCAACCAATACGAGCAGTACTTC
TRBV4-3	TRBJ1-2	few	14	.	CASSQVPAYYGYTF	TGCGCCAGCAGCCAAGTTCCAGCGTACTATGGCTACACCTTC
TRBV9	TRBJ2-7	few	14	.	CASSVEGHSYEQYF	TGTGCCAGCAGCGTAGAGGGCCACTCCTACGAGCAGTACTTC
TRBV7-2	TRBJ2-3	many	16	.	CASSLALGGSTDTQYF	TGTGCCAGCAGCTTAGCGCTAGGGGGAAGCACAGATACGCAGTATTTT
TRBV7-2	TRBJ2-7	.	15	TRBD1	CASSLGRQGYYEQYF	TGTGCCAGCAGCTTAGGGCGACAGGGATACTACGAGCAGTACTTC
TRBV20-1	TRBJ2-2	many	14	.	CSAGRGTNTGELFF	TGCAGTGCTGGTAGGGGGACTAACACCGGGGAGCTGTTTTTT
TRBV28	TRBJ2-7	many	17	TRBD2	CASSLIYLGEGPYEQYF	TGTGCCAGCAGTTTGATCTATTTGGGGGAGGGCCCTTACGAGCAGTACTTC
TRBV30	TRBJ1-2	.	12	.	CAWSKTNYGYTF	TGTGCCTGGAGTAAAACTAACTATGGCTACACCTTC
TRBV7-2	TRBJ1-5	few	17	TRBD1	CASSLSPTGRGNQPQHF	TGTGCCAGCAGCTTATCCCCGACAGGGAGGGGCAATCAGCCCCAGCATTTT
TRBV10-1	TRBJ2-7	many	16	.	CASSPTGVSSSYEQYF	TGCGCCAGCAGTCCTACCGGGGTCTCGAGCTCCTACGAGCAGTACTTC
TRBV5-1	TRBJ2-1	few	18	TRBD2	CASSLDGSGSSSYNEQFF	TGCGCCAGCAGCTTGGATGGTAGCGGGAGTAGCTCCTACAATGAGCAGTTCTTC
TRBV3-1	TRBJ1-1	few	16	.	CASSQAPLGGNTEAFF	TGTGCCAGCAGCCAAGCCCCCCTCGGGGGGAACACTGAAGCTTTCTTT
TRBV9	TRBJ2-3	.	16	.	CASSPRLVTSTDTQYF	TGTGCCAGCAGCCCGAGACTAGTGACTAGCACAGATACGCAGTATTTT
TRBV20-1	TRBJ2-7	.	13	.	CSATHLQSHEQYF	TGCAGTGCCACCCATCTCCAAAGCCACGAGCAGTACTTC
TRBV6-2/TRBV6-3	TRBJ2-3	many	15	.	CASSYAQSTSGTQYF	TGTGCCAGCAGTTACGCCCAATCGACCTCAGGCACGCAGTATTTT
TRBV20-1	TRBJ1-6	few	15	.	CSARGGAQLNSPLHF	TGCAGTGCTAGAGGAGGGGCCCAACTAAATTCACCCCTCCACTTT
TRBV2	TRBJ2-7	many	14	TRBD2	CASRSGTSSAEQYF	TGTGCCAGCAGATCCGGGACTAGCAGTGCCGAGCAGTACTTC
TRBV20-1	TRBJ2-5	few	16	.	CSATLIRGAGGETQYF	TGCAGTGCTACCCTGATTCGGGGGGCGGGCGGTGAGACCCAGTACTTC
TRBV11-2	TRBJ2-1	few	18	.	CASSLHPGSASSYNEQFF	TGTGCCAGCAGCTTACACCCCGGGAGCGCGAGCTCCTACAATGAGCAGTTCTTC
TRBV7-9	TRBJ2-1	few	14	TRBD2	CASSPRGREYEQFF	TGTGCCAGCAGCCCGCGCGGGCGGGAGTATGAGCAGTTCTTC
TRBV3-1	TRBJ2-1	many	12	.	CASSRETNEQFF	TGTGCCAGCAGCCGCGAGACCAATGAGCAGTTCTTC
TRBV3-1	TRBJ2-5	.	14	TRBD1	CASSPGQARETQYF	TGTGCCAGCAGCCCTGGACAGGCGCGGGAGACCCAGTACTTC
TRBV20-1	TRBJ2-3	.	14	TRBD2	CSAYLAGFTDTQYF	TGCAGTGCTTACCTAGCGGGGTTCACAGATACGCAGTATTTT
TRBV21-1	TRBJ2-4	.	15	.	CASITGGRAKNIQYF	TGTGCCAGCATAACAGGGGGGCGAGCCAAAAACATTCAGTACTTC
TRBV5-5	TRBJ1-4	few	15	.	CASSRVAGYNEKLFF	TGTGCCAGCAGTAGGGTGGCTGGATACAATGAAAAACTGTTTTTT
TRBV7-8	TRBJ2-5	few	16	TRBD2	CASSLTSGGAKETQYF	TGTGCCAGCAGCTTGACTAGCGGGGGGGCTAAAGAGACCCAGTACTTC
TRBV12-3/TRBV12-4	TRBJ1-6	.	15	.	CASSFKGIGNSPLHF	TGTGCCAGCAGTTTTAAGGGGATAGGTAATTCACCCCTCCACTTT
TRBV25-1	TRBJ2-7	few	14	TRBD1	CASSVYRGLDEQYF	TGTGCCAGCAGTGTATACAGGGGGCTGGACGAGCAGTACTTC
TRBV2	TRBJ1-5	few	13	.	CASSTRRNQPQHF	TGTGCCAGCAGCACACGGAGAAATCAGCCCCAGCATTTT
TRBV20-1	TRBJ2-5	few	16	TRBD1	CSAIPTRTGGRETQYF	TGCAGTGCTATCCCCACCCGGACAGGGGGCAGAGAGACCCAGTACTTC
TRBV14	TRBJ2-3	.	17	.	CASSQALSLLGDDTQYF	TGTGCCAGCAGCCAAGCCCTCTCATTATTGGGAGACGATACGCAGTATTTT
TRBV11-3	TRBJ1-1	.	13	.	CASSSERGTEAFF	TGTGCCAGCAGCTCAGAAAGAGGGACTGAAGCTTTCTTT
TRBV12-3/TRBV12-4	TRBJ1-1	.	12	.	CASSDSTYEAFF	TGTGCCAGCAGTGACTCGACGTATGAAGCTTTCTTT